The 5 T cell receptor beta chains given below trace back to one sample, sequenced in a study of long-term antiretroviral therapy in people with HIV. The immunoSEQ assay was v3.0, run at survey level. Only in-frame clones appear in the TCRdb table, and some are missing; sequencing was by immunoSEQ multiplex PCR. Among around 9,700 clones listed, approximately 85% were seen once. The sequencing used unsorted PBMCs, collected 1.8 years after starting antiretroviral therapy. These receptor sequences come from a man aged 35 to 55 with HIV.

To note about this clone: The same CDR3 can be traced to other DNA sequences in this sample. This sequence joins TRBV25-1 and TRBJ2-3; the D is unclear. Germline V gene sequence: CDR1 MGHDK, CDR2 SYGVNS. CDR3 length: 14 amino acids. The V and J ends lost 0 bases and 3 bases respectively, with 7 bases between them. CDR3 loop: CASSEYSLTDTQYF. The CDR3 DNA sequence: TGTGCCAGCAGTGAATATAGCCTAACAGATACGCAGTATTTT.

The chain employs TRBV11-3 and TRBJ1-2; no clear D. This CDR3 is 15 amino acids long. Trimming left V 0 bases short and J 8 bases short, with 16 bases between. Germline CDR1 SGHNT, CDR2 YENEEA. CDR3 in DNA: TGTGCCAGCAGCTTAGATAGTTTAGCCGGGTGCGGCTACACCTTC. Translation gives CASSLDSLAGCGYTF.

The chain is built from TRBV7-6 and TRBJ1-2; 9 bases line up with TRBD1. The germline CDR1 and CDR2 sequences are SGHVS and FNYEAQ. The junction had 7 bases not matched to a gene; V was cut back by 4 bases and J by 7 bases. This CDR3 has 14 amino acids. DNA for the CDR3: TGTGCCAGCAGCTCGGACAGGGGATTAGGTGGCTACACCTTC. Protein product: CASSSDRGLGGYTF.

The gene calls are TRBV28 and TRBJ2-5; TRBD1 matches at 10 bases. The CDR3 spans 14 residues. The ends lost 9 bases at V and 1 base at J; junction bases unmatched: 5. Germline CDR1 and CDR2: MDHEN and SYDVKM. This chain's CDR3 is CASKDRGAQETQYF. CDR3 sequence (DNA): TGTGCCAGTAAGGACAGGGGGGCCCAAGAGACCCAGTACTTC.

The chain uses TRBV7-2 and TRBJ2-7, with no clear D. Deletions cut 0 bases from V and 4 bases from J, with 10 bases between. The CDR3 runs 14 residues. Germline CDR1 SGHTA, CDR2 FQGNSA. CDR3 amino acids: CASSLAAGPYEQYF. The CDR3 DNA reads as TGTGCCAGCAGCTTAGCGGCCGGGCCTTACGAGCAGTACTTC.